Following are 6 T cell receptor beta chains from one sample sequenced in a study of regulatory T cells in long-lasting Graves disease. Time point of the sample: persistent/refractory GD, antithyroid drugs over 5 years with positive TRAb. After RNA was extracted from PBMCs, the TCR library was made from it. The authors built TCR beta libraries using iRepertoire HTBI primers and Arm-PCR of CDR3 regions. One entry per CDR3 protein results from TCRdb running MiXCR on the multiplex PCR reads. The sample lists 300,000 to 400,000 distinct CDR3 sequences; 15% to 20% were seen once. The input for sequencing was peripheral blood mononuclear cells (PBMCs), taken when the disease was refractory, from a patient treated with antithyroid drugs. These receptors were obtained from a female donor with Graves disease.

This clonotype was picked up many times. V usage is TRBV6-1 and J usage is TRBJ1-5; TRBD1 matches at 9 bases. The germline V gene encodes CDR1 MNHNS and CDR2 SASEGT. Trimming at V came to 1 base and at J to 4 bases, leaving 2 bases not matched to a gene. This CDR3 is 15 amino acids long. DNA for the CDR3: TGTGCCAGCAGTGAAGGGGACAGGGTTAATCAGCCCCAGCATTTT. Translating gives CASSEGDRVNQPQHF.

The CDR3 bases are TGTGCCAGCAGTGAATCAGGGAGCTATGGCTACACCTTC. It specifies CASSESGSYGYTF. The V and J genes are TRBV6-4 and TRBJ1-2; maybe TRBD1 (5 bases). CDR1 and CDR2 (germline): MRHNA, SNTAGT. This CDR3 is 13 amino acids long. Trimming cost V 3 bases and J 4 bases, with 9 bases left between them.

This clonotype was picked up many times. This chain joins TRBV6-1 and TRBJ1-2; no firm D call. V lost 8 bases, J lost 6 bases, and 16 bases lay in between. CDR1 is MNHNS and CDR2 is SASEGT in the germline V gene. This CDR3 has 13 amino acids. The CDR3 loop is CASAPLGRNGYTF. The CDR3 DNA reads TGTGCCAGCGCCCCTCTAGGGCGGAATGGCTACACCTTC.

The V gene is TRBV4-2, the J gene TRBJ2-7; D remains unclear. In germline, CDR1 is LGHNA, CDR2 YNFKEQ. Trimming cost V 1 base and J 3 bases, with 13 bases left between them. CDR3 length equals 15 residues. The CDR3 loop is CASSQGPRSDYEQYF. CDR3 bases: TGTGCCAGCAGCCAAGGCCCCAGGTCCGACTACGAGCAGTACTTC.

This clonotype was picked up a small number of times. This chain links TRBV30 with TRBJ1-1; a possible D gene is TRBD1 (5 bases). V lost 0 bases to trimming and J lost 4 bases, with 12 bases between them. CDR1 and CDR2 (germline): GTSNPN, SVGIG (reference sequence). The CDR3 sequence is 14 residues long. CDR3: CAWSVMAGPTEAFF. The CDR3 bases are TGTGCCTGGAGTGTAATGGCAGGGCCCACTGAAGCTTTCTTT.

This clonotype was found a few times. The chain uses TRBV12-5 and TRBJ1-2; unclear D gene. The CDR3 is 13 residues long. Germline CDR1 reads LGHNT; CDR2 reads FRNRAP. Deletions cut 1 base from V and 4 bases from J, with 7 bases between. CDR3 in amino acids: CASGLGPRYGYTF. DNA for the CDR3: TGTGCTAGTGGTTTGGGACCCCGCTATGGCTACACCTTC.